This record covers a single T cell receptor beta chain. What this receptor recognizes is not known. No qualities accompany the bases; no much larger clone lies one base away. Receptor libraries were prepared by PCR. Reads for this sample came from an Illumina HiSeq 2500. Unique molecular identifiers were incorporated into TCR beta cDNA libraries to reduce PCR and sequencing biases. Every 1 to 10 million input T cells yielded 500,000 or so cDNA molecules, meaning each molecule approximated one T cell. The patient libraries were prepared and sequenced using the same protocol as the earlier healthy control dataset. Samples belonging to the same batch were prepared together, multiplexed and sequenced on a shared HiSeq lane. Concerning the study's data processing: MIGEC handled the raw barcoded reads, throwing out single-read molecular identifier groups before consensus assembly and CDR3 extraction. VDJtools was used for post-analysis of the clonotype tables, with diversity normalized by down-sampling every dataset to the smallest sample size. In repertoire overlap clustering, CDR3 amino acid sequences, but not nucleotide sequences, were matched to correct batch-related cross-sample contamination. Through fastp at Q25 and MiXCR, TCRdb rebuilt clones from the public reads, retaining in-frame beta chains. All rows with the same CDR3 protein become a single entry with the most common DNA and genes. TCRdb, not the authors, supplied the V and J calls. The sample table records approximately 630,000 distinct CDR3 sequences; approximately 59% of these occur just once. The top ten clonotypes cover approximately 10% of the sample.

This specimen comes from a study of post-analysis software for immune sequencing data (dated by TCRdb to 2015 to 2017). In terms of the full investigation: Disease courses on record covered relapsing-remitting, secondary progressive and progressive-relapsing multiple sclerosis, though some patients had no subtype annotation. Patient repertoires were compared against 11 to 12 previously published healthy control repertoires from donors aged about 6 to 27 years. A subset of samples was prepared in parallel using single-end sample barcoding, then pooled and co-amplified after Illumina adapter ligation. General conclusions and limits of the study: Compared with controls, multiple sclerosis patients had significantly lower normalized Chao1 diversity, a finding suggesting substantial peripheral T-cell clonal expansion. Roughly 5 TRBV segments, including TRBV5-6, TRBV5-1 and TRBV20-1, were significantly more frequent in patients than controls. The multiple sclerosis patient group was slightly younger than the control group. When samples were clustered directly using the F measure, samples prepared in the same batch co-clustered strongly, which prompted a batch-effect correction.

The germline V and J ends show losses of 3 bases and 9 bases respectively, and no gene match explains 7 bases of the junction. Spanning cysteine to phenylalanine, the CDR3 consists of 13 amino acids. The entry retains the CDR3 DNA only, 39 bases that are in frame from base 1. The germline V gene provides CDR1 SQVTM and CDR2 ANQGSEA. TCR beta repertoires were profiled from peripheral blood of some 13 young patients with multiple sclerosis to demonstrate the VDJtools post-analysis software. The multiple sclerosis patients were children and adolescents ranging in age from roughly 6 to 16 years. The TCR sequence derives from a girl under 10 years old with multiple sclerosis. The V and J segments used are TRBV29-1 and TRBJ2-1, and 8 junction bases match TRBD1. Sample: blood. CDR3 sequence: CSVDSQGAGEQFF. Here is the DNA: TGCAGCGTTGATTCCCAGGGGGCGGGTGAGCAGTTCTTC.